This TCR beta chain was identified in a study of glioma-infiltrating T cells. Using RNA template, CDR3s of TCR alpha and beta were amplified with iRepertoire arm-PCR. TCRdb reprocessed the multiplex PCR reads via MiXCR and lists one record per CDR3 protein. The profile covers approximately 130,000 distinct CDR3 sequences, with roughly a quarter appearing a single time and 27% taken by the ten largest. The CDR3 loop spans 13 amino acids. The V and J ends lost 4 bases and 7 bases respectively, with 14 bases between them. The germline gives CDR1 SQVTM, CDR2 ANQGSEA. The chain carries TRBV29-1 and TRBJ2-1; D gene unclear. The sequenced material came from glioma tissue, nonneoplastic brain tissue, or PBMCs (not recorded which). The receptor comes from a human donor with low-grade glioma or glioblastoma, undergoing nonglioma brain surgery, or in good health (not recorded which). The CDR3 reads CSVGEGNRNEQFF. The CDR3 DNA reads TGCAGCGTTGGTGAAGGGAATAGGAATGAGCAGTTCTTC.